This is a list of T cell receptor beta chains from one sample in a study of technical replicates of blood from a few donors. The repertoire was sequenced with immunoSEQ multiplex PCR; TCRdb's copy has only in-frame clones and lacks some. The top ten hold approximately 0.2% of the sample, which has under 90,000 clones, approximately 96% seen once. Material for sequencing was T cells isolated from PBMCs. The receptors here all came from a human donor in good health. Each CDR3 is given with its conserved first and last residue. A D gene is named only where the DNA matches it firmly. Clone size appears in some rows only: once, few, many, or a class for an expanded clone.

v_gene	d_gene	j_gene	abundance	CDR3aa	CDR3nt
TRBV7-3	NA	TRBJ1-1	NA	CASSRDRNTEAFF	TGTGCCAGCAGCCGTGACAGGAACACTGAAGCTTTCTTT
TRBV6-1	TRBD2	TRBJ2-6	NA	CASSAYLAGVPGANVLTF	TGTGCCAGCAGTGCTTATCTAGCGGGGGTGCCTGGGGCCAACGTCCTGACTTTC
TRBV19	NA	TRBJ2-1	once	CASNQFGGYNEQFF	TGTGCCAGTAATCAGTTCGGGGGCTACAATGAGCAGTTCTTC
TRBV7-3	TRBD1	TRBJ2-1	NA	CASSRTGSYNEQFF	TGTGCCAGCAGTCGGACAGGGTCCTACAATGAGCAGTTCTTC
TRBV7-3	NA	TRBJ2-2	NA	CASSLRTGELFF	TGTGCCAGCAGCTTGCGGACCGGGGAGCTGTTTTTT
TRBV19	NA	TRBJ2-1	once	CASSIGGTERAILGAYNEQFF	TGTGCCAGTAGTATTGGAGGTACGGAGCGGGCCATTTTGGGCGCCTACAATGAGCAGTTCTTC
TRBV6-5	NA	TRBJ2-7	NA	CASSSTTYEQYF	TGTGCCAGCAGCTCGACAACCTACGAGCAGTACTTC
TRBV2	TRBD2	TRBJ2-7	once	CASSGRTREGEQYF	TGTGCCAGCAGTGGAAGGACTAGAGAGGGCGAGCAGTACTTC
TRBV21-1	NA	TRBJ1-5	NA	CASTYYRGLQPQHF	TGTGCCAGCACCTATTACAGGGGACTTCAGCCCCAGCATTTT
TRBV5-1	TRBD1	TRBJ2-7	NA	CASSAGTGGYEQYF	TGCGCCAGCAGCGCTGGGACAGGGGGCTACGAGCAGTACTTC
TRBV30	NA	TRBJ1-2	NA	CAWSVFGYGYTF	TGTGCCTGGAGTGTATTCGGCTATGGCTACACCTTC
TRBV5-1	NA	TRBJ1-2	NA	CASSLRSGDGYTF	TGCGCCAGCAGCTTGCGTTCAGGGGATGGCTACACCTTC
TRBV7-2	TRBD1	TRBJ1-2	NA	CASSLRTGGDYGYTF	TGTGCCAGCAGCTTAAGGACAGGGGGGGACTATGGCTACACCTTC
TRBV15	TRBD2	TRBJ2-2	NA	CATNLIAGGTGELFF	TGTGCCACCAACCTCATAGCGGGAGGCACCGGGGAGCTGTTTTTT
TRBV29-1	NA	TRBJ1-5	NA	CSVGQSNQPQHF	TGCAGCGTTGGTCAGAGCAATCAGCCCCAGCATTTT
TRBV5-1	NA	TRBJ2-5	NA	CASSLGRGLETQYF	TGCGCCAGCAGCTTGGGCAGGGGTTTGGAGACCCAGTACTTC
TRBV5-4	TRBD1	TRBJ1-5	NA	CASSFPGTDQPQHF	TGTGCCAGCAGCTTTCCAGGGACAGATCAGCCCCAGCATTTT
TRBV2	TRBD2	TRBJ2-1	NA	CASTRGTSGRAFSYNEQFF	TGTGCCAGCACCCGAGGGACTAGCGGGAGGGCTTTCTCTTACAATGAGCAGTTCTTC
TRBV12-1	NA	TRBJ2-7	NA	CASNGTGGRAYEQYF	TGTGCCAGCAACGGGACAGGGGGCAGAGCTTACGAGCAGTACTTC
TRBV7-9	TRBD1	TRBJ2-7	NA	CASSLLPGTGLYEQYF	TGTGCCAGCAGCTTATTACCCGGGACAGGGCTCTACGAGCAGTACTTC
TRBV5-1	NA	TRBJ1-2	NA	CASSLEVRAGASNYGYTF	TGCGCCAGCAGCTTGGAGGTTCGGGCAGGGGCTTCTAACTATGGCTACACCTTC
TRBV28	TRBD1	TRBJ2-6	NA	CASSRDRGPPGSGANVLTF	TGTGCCAGCAGTAGAGACAGGGGGCCGCCGGGGTCTGGGGCCAACGTCCTGACTTTC
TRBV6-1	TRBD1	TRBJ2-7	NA	CASSEFVADRGYEQYF	TGTGCCAGCAGTGAATTTGTTGCGGACAGGGGTTACGAGCAGTACTTC
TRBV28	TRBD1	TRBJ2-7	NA	CASSLTADRVDYEQYF	TGTGCCAGCAGTTTGACCGCGGACAGGGTGGACTACGAGCAGTACTTC
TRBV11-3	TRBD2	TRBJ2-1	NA	CASSSRGLAAFNEQFF	TGTGCCAGCAGCTCACGCGGACTAGCGGCCTTCAATGAGCAGTTCTTC
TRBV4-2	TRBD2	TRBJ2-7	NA	CASSQEGETSGDEQYF	TGTGCCAGCAGCCAAGAGGGGGAGACTAGCGGGGACGAGCAGTACTTC
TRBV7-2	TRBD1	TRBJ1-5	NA	CASSYTGAGNQPQHF	TGTGCCAGCAGCTACACAGGGGCTGGCAATCAGCCCCAGCATTTT
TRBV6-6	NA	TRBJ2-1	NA	CASSYLELSYNEQFF	TGTGCCAGCAGTTACCTCGAGCTTTCCTACAATGAGCAGTTCTTC
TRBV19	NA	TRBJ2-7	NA	CASSTWGDGNEQYF	TGTGCCAGTAGTACGTGGGGTGACGGGAACGAGCAGTACTTC
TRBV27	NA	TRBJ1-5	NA	CASSQTAGSGQPQHF	TGTGCCAGCAGTCAGACGGCAGGGTCGGGTCAGCCCCAGCATTTT
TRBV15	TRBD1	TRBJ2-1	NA	CATGTGEAYNEQFF	TGTGCCACCGGAACAGGGGAAGCCTACAATGAGCAGTTCTTC
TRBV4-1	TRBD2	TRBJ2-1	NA	CASGPVAGGGLEQFF	TGCGCCAGCGGGCCCGTAGCGGGGGGCGGCCTTGAGCAGTTCTTC
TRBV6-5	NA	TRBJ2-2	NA	CASQSRLFNTGELFF	TGTGCCAGCCAAAGCAGACTTTTTAACACCGGGGAGCTGTTTTTT
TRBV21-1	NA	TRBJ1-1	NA	CASILEGNGSSTEAFF	TGTGCCAGCATTTTAGAGGGTAATGGGTCTAGCACTGAAGCTTTCTTT
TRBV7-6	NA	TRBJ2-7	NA	CASSQPYRADRGVQYF	TGTGCCAGCAGCCAGCCCTACAGGGCCGACCGGGGGGTGCAGTACTTC
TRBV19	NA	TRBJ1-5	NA	CATKPGRGTYSNQPQHF	TGTGCCACAAAGCCAGGGCGCGGGACCTATAGCAATCAGCCCCAGCATTTT
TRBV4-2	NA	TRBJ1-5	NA	CASSRTRDGYQPQHF	TGTGCCAGCAGTCGTACGCGGGACGGATATCAGCCCCAGCATTTT
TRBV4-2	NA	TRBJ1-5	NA	CASSQADGIGVGQPQHF	TGTGCCAGCAGCCAAGCTGATGGTATCGGGGTAGGTCAGCCCCAGCATTTT
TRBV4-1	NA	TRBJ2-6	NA	CASSPFSRVSRSGANVLTF	TGCGCCAGCAGCCCCTTCTCCCGGGTCTCGCGCTCTGGGGCCAACGTCCTGACTTTC
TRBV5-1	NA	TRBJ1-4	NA	CASSLNPSGEEKLFF	TGCGCCAGCAGCTTGAATCCCAGCGGAGAAGAAAAACTGTTTTTT
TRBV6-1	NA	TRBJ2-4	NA	CATGQLAKNIQYF	TGTGCCACTGGACAGTTAGCCAAAAACATTCAGTACTTC
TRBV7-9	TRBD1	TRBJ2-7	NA	CASSLGGDRGYEQYF	TGTGCCAGCAGCTTAGGAGGGGACAGGGGCTACGAGCAGTACTTC
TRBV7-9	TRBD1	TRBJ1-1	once	CASSLGRTGNTEAFF	TGTGCCAGCAGCTTAGGAAGGACAGGGAACACTGAAGCTTTCTTT
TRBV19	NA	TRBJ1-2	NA	CASSISLTGVKYGYTF	TGTGCCAGTAGTATTTCTCTGACGGGGGTAAAGTATGGCTACACCTTC
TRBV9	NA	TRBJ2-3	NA	CASSPGDTQYF	TGTGCCAGCAGCCCGGGGGATACGCAGTATTTT
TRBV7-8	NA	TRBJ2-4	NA	CASSNRERGAKNIQYF	TGTGCCAGCAGCAACCGGGAGAGGGGAGCCAAAAACATTCAGTACTTC
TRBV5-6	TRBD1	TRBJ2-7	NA	CASSGGTGKSYEQYF	TGTGCCAGCAGCGGCGGGACAGGGAAGTCCTACGAGCAGTACTTC
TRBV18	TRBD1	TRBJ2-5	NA	CASTPTGGEGTQYF	TGTGCCAGCACGCCCACAGGGGGCGAAGGGACCCAGTACTTC
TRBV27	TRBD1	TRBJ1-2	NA	CASSFSQGGRNYGYTF	TGTGCCAGCAGTTTTTCACAGGGGGGGCGGAACTATGGCTACACCTTC
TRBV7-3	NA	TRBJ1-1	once	CASSLSGSVNTEAFF	TGTGCCAGCAGCTTAAGCGGCTCGGTGAACACTGAAGCTTTCTTT